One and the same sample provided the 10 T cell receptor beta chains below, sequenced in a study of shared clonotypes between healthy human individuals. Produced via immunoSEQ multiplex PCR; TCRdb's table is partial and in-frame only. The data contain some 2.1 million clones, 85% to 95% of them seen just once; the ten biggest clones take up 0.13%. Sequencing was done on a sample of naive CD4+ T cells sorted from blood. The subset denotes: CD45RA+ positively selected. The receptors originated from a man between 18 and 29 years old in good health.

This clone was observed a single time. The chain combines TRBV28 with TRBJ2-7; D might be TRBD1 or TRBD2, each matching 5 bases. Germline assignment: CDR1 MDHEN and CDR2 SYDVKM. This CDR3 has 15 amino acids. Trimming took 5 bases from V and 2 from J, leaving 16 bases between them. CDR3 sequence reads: CASSKTGRGAYEQYF. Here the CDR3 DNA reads TGTGCCAGCAGTAAAACAGGACGGGGCGCCTACGAGCAGTACTTC.

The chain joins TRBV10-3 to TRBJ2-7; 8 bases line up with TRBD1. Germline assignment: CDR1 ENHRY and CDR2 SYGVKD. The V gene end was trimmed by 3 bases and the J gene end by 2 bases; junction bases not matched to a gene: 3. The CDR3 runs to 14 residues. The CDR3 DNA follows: TGTGCCATCAGTGATTCGACAGGGGCCTACGAGCAGTACTTC. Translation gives CAISDSTGAYEQYF.

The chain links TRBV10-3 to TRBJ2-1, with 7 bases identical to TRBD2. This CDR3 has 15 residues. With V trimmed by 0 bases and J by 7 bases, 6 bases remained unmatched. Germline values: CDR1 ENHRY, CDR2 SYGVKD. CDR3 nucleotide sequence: TGTGCCATCAGTGAGTCAATTGGGGGGGGTAATGAGCAGTTCTTC. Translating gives CAISESIGGGNEQFF.

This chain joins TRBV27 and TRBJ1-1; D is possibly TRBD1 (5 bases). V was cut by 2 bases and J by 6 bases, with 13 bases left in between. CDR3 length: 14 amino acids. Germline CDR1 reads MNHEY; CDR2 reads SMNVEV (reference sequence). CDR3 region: CASSLVGPSSEAFF. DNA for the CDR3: TGTGCCAGCAGTTTAGTGGGGCCCTCCTCTGAAGCTTTCTTT.

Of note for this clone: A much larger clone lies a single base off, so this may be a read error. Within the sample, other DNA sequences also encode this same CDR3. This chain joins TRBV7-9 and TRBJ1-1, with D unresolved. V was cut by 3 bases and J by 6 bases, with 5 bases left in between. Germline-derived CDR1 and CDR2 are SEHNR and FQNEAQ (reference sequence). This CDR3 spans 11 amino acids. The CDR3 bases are TGTGCCAGCAGCTTCCAGTCTGAAGCTTTCTTT. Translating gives CASSFQSEAFF.

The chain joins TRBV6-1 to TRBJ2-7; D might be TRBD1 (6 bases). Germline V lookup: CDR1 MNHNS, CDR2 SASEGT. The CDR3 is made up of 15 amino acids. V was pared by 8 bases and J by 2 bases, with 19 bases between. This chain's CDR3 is CASYPRGTATYEQYF. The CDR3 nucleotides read TGTGCCAGCTATCCTAGGGGGACGGCAACCTACGAGCAGTACTTC.

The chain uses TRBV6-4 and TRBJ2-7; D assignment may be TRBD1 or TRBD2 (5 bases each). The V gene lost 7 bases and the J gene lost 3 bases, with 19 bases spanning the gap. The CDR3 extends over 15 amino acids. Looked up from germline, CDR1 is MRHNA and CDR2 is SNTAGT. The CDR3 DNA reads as TGTGCCAGCACAGAACGGGGTATAGGGGACTACGAGCAGTACTTC. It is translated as CASTERGIGDYEQYF.

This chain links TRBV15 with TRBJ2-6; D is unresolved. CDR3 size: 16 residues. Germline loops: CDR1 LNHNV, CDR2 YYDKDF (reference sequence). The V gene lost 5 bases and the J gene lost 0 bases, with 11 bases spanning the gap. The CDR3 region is CATSGRQPSGANVLTF. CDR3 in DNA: TGTGCCACCAGCGGAAGACAACCCTCTGGGGCCAACGTCCTGACTTTC.

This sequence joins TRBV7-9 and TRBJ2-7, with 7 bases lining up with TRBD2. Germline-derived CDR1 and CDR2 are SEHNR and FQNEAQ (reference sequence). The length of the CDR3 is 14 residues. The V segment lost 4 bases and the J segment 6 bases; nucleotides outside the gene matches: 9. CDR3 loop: CASSSREVWSEQYF. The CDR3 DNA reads TGTGCCAGCAGCTCCCGGGAGGTATGGAGCGAGCAGTACTTC.

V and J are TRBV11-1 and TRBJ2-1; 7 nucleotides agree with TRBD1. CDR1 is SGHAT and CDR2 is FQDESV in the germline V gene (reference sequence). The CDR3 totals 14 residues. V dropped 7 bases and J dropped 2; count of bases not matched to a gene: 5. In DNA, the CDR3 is TGTGCCAGCAAAACGCAGGGGGCCTACAATGAGCAGTTCTTC. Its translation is CASKTQGAYNEQFF.